This T cell receptor (beta chain) is drawn from a study of blood T cells in healthy people across ages. With a J-beta primer mix and a sample-barcoded 5' primer, a second PCR ran roughly 7 to 11 cycles. MiXCR was run by TCRdb on the 5' RACE reads, yielding one entry per CDR3 protein. The repertoire holds some 1.5 million distinct CDR3 sequences, with about 28% as singletons. Per-sample yields of isolated PBMCs were at least 6 million. Germline CDR1 SGHTA, CDR2 FQGTGA. Trimming stripped 1 base from V and 4 bases from J, with 14 bases between. The CDR3 length is 16 residues. This clonotype was detected only a few times.

The receptor's source is a woman aged 30 to 39 in good health. Specimen: blood. The J gene is TRBJ2-1, the V gene TRBV7-3, with D possibly matching TRBD1 (6 bases). CDR3 residues: CASSLKIRGSYNEQFF. DNA for the CDR3: TGTGCCAGCAGCTTAAAGATCAGGGGCTCGTACAATGAGCAGTTCTTC.